This TCR beta chain was recovered during a study of a mutant IDH1 vaccine in newly diagnosed glioma. Across the whole study: Onset of vaccination occurred 4-6 weeks following radiotherapy alone, or with temozolomide cycles. A roughly 60% male, around 40% female split and a mean age of around 41 years characterized treated patients.

This clone was picked up one time. What it binds is not known. Time point specified: week 23, last vaccination. Alongside topical imiquimod, each dose of vaccine comprised 300 ug of mutant IDH1 20-mer peptide. The repertoire was sequenced with immunoSEQ multiplex PCR; TCRdb's copy has only in-frame clones and lacks some. The sample records approximately 82,000 clones, more than 70% being singletons. This CDR3 has 15 amino acids. Germline V gene lookup returns CDR1 SGHRS and CDR2 YFSETQ. V lost 0 bases, J lost 4 bases, and 3 bases stayed unmatched. This sequence was found in a woman between 45 and 60 years old with glioma. Sequencing was performed on PBMCs, taken from a glioma patient whose treatment included an IDH1 peptide vaccine. The chain joins TRBV5-1 to TRBJ2-5, with 10 bases matching TRBD2. DNA for the CDR3: TGCGCCAGCAGCTTGGATGGACTAGCGGCAGAGACCCAGTACTTC. Amino acids: CASSLDGLAAETQYF.